One sample yielded the 10 T cell receptor beta chains listed below, sequenced in a study of Graves' ophthalmopathy and Graves' hyperthyroidism. Amplification of the TCR beta CDR3 regions used RNA transcripts (as template). Second-round multiplex PCR came after a first-round RT-PCR that employed HTBI primers. TCRdb reanalysed the multiplex PCR reads using MiXCR and keeps one entry per CDR3 protein. In the table there are 300,000 to 500,000 distinct CDR3 sequences, 15% of which are singletons. Sequencing was done on a sample of peripheral blood. These receptors were obtained from a woman in her late teens or twenties with stable Graves' hyperthyroidism.

This clonotype has a count of ten or more. V is TRBV3-1 and J is TRBJ1-6, with 7 bases lining up with TRBD1. V was clipped by 0 bases and J by 6 bases; unmatched bases: 11. Germline V CDR1 and CDR2: LGHDT, YNNKEL (reference sequence). The CDR3 covers 18 residues. The CDR3 is CASSQDGRKGARNSPLHF. The CDR3 nucleotides read TGTGCCAGCAGCCAAGATGGTCGGAAGGGGGCTCGTAATTCACCCCTCCACTTT.

Ten or more counts support this clonotype. This rearrangement joins TRBV6-5 to TRBJ2-7; 9 bases are shared with TRBD1. This CDR3 spans 17 amino acids. The germline V gene has CDR1 MNHEY and CDR2 SVGAGI. With V trimmed by 0 bases and J by 3 bases, 9 bases remained unmatched. CDR3 loop: CASSYSGGGTGSYEQYF. CDR3 nucleotides: TGTGCCAGCAGTTACTCGGGAGGGGGGACAGGGAGCTACGAGCAGTACTTC.

V and J are TRBV4-1 and TRBJ1-1; the match to TRBD1 covers 7 bases. V trimming: 2 bases; J trimming: 4 bases; junction bases outside the gene matches: 10. This CDR3 comprises 16 residues. Germline CDR1 is MGHRA and CDR2 is YSYEKL. CDR3 bases: TGCGCCAGCAGCCAACTTAAGACAGGGATCGGCACTGAAGCTTTCTTT. Translated: CASSQLKTGIGTEAFF.

This clonotype appeared many times. The genes are TRBV15 and TRBJ2-2; no clear D. CDR1 is LNHNV and CDR2 is YYDKDF in the germline V gene (reference sequence). The CDR3 extends over 14 amino acids. Trimming cost V 2 bases and J 5 bases, with 9 bases left between them. The CDR3 region has the DNA TGTGCCACCAGCAGAACCCGCGTTACCGGGGAGCTGTTTTTT. It specifies CATSRTRVTGELFF.

This clonotype was observed at least ten times. V usage is TRBV28 and J usage is TRBJ2-7; the match to TRBD1 covers 9 bases. CDR1 and CDR2 from the germline V gene are MDHEN and SYDVKM. The CDR3 consists of 14 residues. Trimming cost V 5 bases and J 6 bases; bases outside gene matches: 8. The CDR3 loop is CASSIPGQGGEQYF. The CDR3 region has the DNA TGTGCCAGCAGTATTCCGGGACAGGGTGGCGAGCAGTACTTC.

This clonotype occurred many times. The chain recombines TRBV19 with TRBJ2-2, with TRBD2 matching over 9 bases. CDR1 and CDR2 from the germline V gene are LNHDA and SQIVND (reference sequence). Trimming cost V 7 bases and J 6 bases; bases outside gene matches: 9. CDR3 length: 15 residues. The CDR3: CASITVAGASGELFF. CDR3 in DNA: TGTGCCAGTATCACGGTAGCGGGGGCGTCCGGGGAGCTGTTTTTT.

This clonotype was seen many times. The rearrangement links TRBV4-1 to TRBJ2-7; a weak D match, TRBD1 (6 bases). CDR3 length: 14 residues. V lost 9 bases, J lost 0 bases, and 15 bases lay in between. Germline V CDR1 and CDR2: MGHRA, YSYEKL. CDR3 sequence reads: CASKQGISSYEQYF. The DNA of the CDR3 is TGCGCCAGTAAACAGGGTATCTCCTCCTACGAGCAGTACTTC.

In nucleotides, the CDR3 is TGTGCCAGCAGAGGATTAATTAACACCGGGGAGCTGTTTTTT. It translates to CASRGLINTGELFF. The chain uses TRBV28 and TRBJ2-2; D call uncertain. From germline, CDR1 is MDHEN and CDR2 SYDVKM. This CDR3 spans 14 amino acids. V was clipped by 6 bases and J by 2 bases, with 10 bases between them.

As DNA, the CDR3 is TGTGCCAGCAGCTTAGTACAGGGAGAATCCTACGAGCAGTACTTC. It encodes CASSLVQGESYEQYF. The J gene is TRBJ2-7, the V gene TRBV11-2; possible D gene TRBD1, 6 bases. Germline V lookup: CDR1 SGHAT, CDR2 FQNNGV. Trimming removed 1 base at V and 1 base at J, with 11 bases between. The length of the CDR3 is 15 residues.

The chain links TRBV7-3 to TRBJ1-1; maybe TRBD1 (6 bases). Germline CDR1 is SGHTA and CDR2 is FQGTGA. V gave up 6 bases and J gave up 0 bases, with 17 bases separating them. This CDR3 is built from 16 residues. The CDR3 DNA sequence: TGTGCCAGCAGTCAAACGGGGGGCAGGCTGAACACTGAAGCTTTCTTT. It specifies CASSQTGGRLNTEAFF.